This is a list of T cell receptor beta chains from one sample in a study of blood T cell repertoires in COVID-19. Sequencing used immunoSEQ multiplex PCR; TCRdb keeps in-frame clones, though not all of them. The data show approximately 280,000 clones, about 85% seen once. Sequences were obtained from PBMCs or T cells enriched from blood (not recorded which). The receptors shown here come from a woman aged 50 to 60 who had recovered from COVID-19. Each CDR3 is given with its conserved first and last residue. The D gene is left open where the match is weak. For some rows the clone size is stated as once, few or many, or as a class when expanded; others skip it.

cdr3_nt: TGCGCCAGCAGCTTGGGCCCGAATAGAGCGGGAGGATCCTACAATGAGCAGTTCTTC
cdr3_aa: CASSLGPNRAGGSYNEQFF
v_call: TRBV5-1
clone_size: -
j_call: TRBJ2-1
d_call: TRBD2

cdr3_nt: TGCGCCAGCAGCTCTGTTTCTCCTAGCACAGATACGCAGTATTTT
cdr3_aa: CASSSVSPSTDTQYF
v_call: TRBV5-1
clone_size: -
j_call: TRBJ2-3
d_call: -

cdr3_nt: TGTGCCAGCCGGGGGGATCCCCTTAACTATGGCTACACCTTC
cdr3_aa: CASRGDPLNYGYTF
v_call: TRBV2
clone_size: -
j_call: TRBJ1-2
d_call: -

cdr3_nt: TGTGCCAGCTCACCACGAAGCGGGGGATACAATGAGCAGTTCTTC
cdr3_aa: CASSPRSGGYNEQFF
v_call: TRBV18
clone_size: -
j_call: TRBJ2-1
d_call: TRBD2

cdr3_nt: TGTGCCAGCAGCTTGGATACAGCTAACTATGGCTACACCTTC
cdr3_aa: CASSLDTANYGYTF
v_call: TRBV5-4
clone_size: -
j_call: TRBJ1-2
d_call: -

cdr3_nt: TGTGCCAGCAAGCCACCGGGACAGATTAATGAAAAACTGTTTTTT
cdr3_aa: CASKPPGQINEKLFF
v_call: TRBV4-2
clone_size: -
j_call: TRBJ1-4
d_call: TRBD1

cdr3_nt: TGTGCCAGCAGGGAAATAGCGGGAGGTGCCTACGAGCAGTACTTC
cdr3_aa: CASREIAGGAYEQYF
v_call: TRBV3-1/TRBV3-2
clone_size: -
j_call: TRBJ2-7
d_call: TRBD2

cdr3_nt: TGTGCCTGGAGTGTGGGACACAACAATCAGCCCCAGCATTTT
cdr3_aa: CAWSVGHNNQPQHF
v_call: TRBV30
clone_size: -
j_call: TRBJ1-5
d_call: -

cdr3_nt: TGTGCCAGCAGCCAAGATGGGGGAGCGGGCGGACATGAGCAGTTCTTC
cdr3_aa: CASSQDGGAGGHEQFF
v_call: TRBV3-1/TRBV3-2
clone_size: -
j_call: TRBJ2-1
d_call: -

cdr3_nt: TGTGCCATCAGGGGTGGACAGCTGAATTCACCCCTCCACTTT
cdr3_aa: CAIRGGQLNSPLHF
v_call: TRBV10-3
clone_size: -
j_call: TRBJ1-6
d_call: -

cdr3_nt: TGTGCCACCTTACTTACGGGGGGAACTGAAGCTTTCTTT
cdr3_aa: CATLLTGGTEAFF
v_call: TRBV6-5
clone_size: -
j_call: TRBJ1-1
d_call: -

cdr3_nt: TGTGCCAGCAGCTCAAAGACAGGCCCCGAAGAGACCCAGTACTTC
cdr3_aa: CASSSKTGPEETQYF
v_call: TRBV5-4
clone_size: -
j_call: TRBJ2-5
d_call: -

cdr3_nt: TGTGCCTGGAGTGACAGGGGGCAGCCCCAGCATTTT
cdr3_aa: CAWSDRGQPQHF
v_call: TRBV30
clone_size: few
j_call: TRBJ1-5
d_call: TRBD1

cdr3_nt: TGTGCCAGCAGCTTGGTTAGAAGTACCCACAATGAGCAGTTCTTC
cdr3_aa: CASSLVRSTHNEQFF
v_call: TRBV11-2
clone_size: -
j_call: TRBJ2-1
d_call: -

cdr3_nt: TGTGCCAGTACCCCCTTATTGGGGGGGCGAGGCACTGAAGCTTTCTTT
cdr3_aa: CASTPLLGGRGTEAFF
v_call: TRBV19
clone_size: -
j_call: TRBJ1-1
d_call: -

cdr3_nt: TGTGCCAGCAGTTTATCCTCTGTGGGCTATCAGCCCCAGCATTTT
cdr3_aa: CASSLSSVGYQPQHF
v_call: TRBV28
clone_size: -
j_call: TRBJ1-5
d_call: -

cdr3_nt: TGTGCCAGCAGCTTCCGTTTGAACACTGAAGCTTTCTTT
cdr3_aa: CASSFRLNTEAFF
v_call: TRBV11-2
clone_size: -
j_call: TRBJ1-1
d_call: -

cdr3_nt: TGCAGCGTTGAGGGGCCAGGGGGGACCGGGGAGCTGTTTTTT
cdr3_aa: CSVEGPGGTGELFF
v_call: TRBV29-1
clone_size: -
j_call: TRBJ2-2
d_call: -

cdr3_nt: TGTGCCAGCTCACCCCAGCGGAGTTCCTACAATGAGCAGTTCTTC
cdr3_aa: CASSPQRSSYNEQFF
v_call: TRBV18
clone_size: -
j_call: TRBJ2-1
d_call: -

cdr3_nt: TGTGCCAGCAGCCGGGACATTAACTATGGCTACACCTTC
cdr3_aa: CASSRDINYGYTF
v_call: TRBV12-3/TRBV12-4
clone_size: -
j_call: TRBJ1-2
d_call: -

cdr3_nt: TGTGCCTGGAGTTCCCGGCCCAGGAATGAAAAACTGTTTTTT
cdr3_aa: CAWSSRPRNEKLFF
v_call: TRBV30
clone_size: once
j_call: TRBJ1-4
d_call: -

cdr3_nt: TGTGCCAGCAGTCAAACAGCTGGAAACACCATATATTTT
cdr3_aa: CASSQTAGNTIYF
v_call: TRBV6-5
clone_size: -
j_call: TRBJ1-3
d_call: -

cdr3_nt: TGTGCCAGCAGCTACTCCGGGACTAGCAATGAGCAGTTCTTC
cdr3_aa: CASSYSGTSNEQFF
v_call: TRBV9
clone_size: -
j_call: TRBJ2-1
d_call: TRBD2

cdr3_nt: TGTGCCAGCAGCCTTGGGGCAGTCCAGACTGAAGCTTTCTTT
cdr3_aa: CASSLGAVQTEAFF
v_call: TRBV28
clone_size: -
j_call: TRBJ1-1
d_call: -

cdr3_nt: TGTGCCAGCAGCTGGGGGGGGGCTGGCACTGAAGCTTTCTTT
cdr3_aa: CASSWGGAGTEAFF
v_call: TRBV7-9
clone_size: -
j_call: TRBJ1-1
d_call: -

cdr3_nt: TGCGCCAGCAGCAGGGCCGGGACTAGCGGGGGGAATGAGCAGTTCTTC
cdr3_aa: CASSRAGTSGGNEQFF
v_call: TRBV5-1
clone_size: -
j_call: TRBJ2-1
d_call: TRBD2

cdr3_nt: TGTGCCAGCAGCGTAGTTGGCCAGGGTGACACTGAAGCTTTCTTT
cdr3_aa: CASSVVGQGDTEAFF
v_call: TRBV9
clone_size: -
j_call: TRBJ1-1
d_call: -

cdr3_nt: TGTGCCAGCCGGGGGATTTGGGAAAAACTGTTTTTT
cdr3_aa: CASRGIWEKLFF
v_call: TRBV2
clone_size: -
j_call: TRBJ1-4
d_call: -

cdr3_nt: TGTGCCAGCAGCCTTAGTACGGATGAGCAGTTCTTC
cdr3_aa: CASSLSTDEQFF
v_call: TRBV11-1
clone_size: -
j_call: TRBJ2-1
d_call: -

cdr3_nt: TGTGCCAGCAGCCCCACGGGGCAGGGGGTGAGAGGCTACACCTTC
cdr3_aa: CASSPTGQGVRGYTF
v_call: TRBV7-9
clone_size: -
j_call: TRBJ1-2
d_call: TRBD1

cdr3_nt: TGTGCCAGTAGCCGGACTAGTTTTGAGACCCAGTACTTC
cdr3_aa: CASSRTSFETQYF
v_call: TRBV19
clone_size: -
j_call: TRBJ2-5
d_call: TRBD2

cdr3_nt: TGTGCCAGCAGTTACGTGGGACAGGGGGCGGACACCATATATTTT
cdr3_aa: CASSYVGQGADTIYF
v_call: TRBV6-5
clone_size: -
j_call: TRBJ1-3
d_call: TRBD1

cdr3_nt: TGTGCCAGCAGCCCCCGAGGACTAGCGGGAGGTGCCTACGAGCAGTACTTC
cdr3_aa: CASSPRGLAGGAYEQYF
v_call: TRBV6-2/TRBV6-3
clone_size: -
j_call: TRBJ2-7
d_call: TRBD2

cdr3_nt: TGTGCCAGCAGCTTAGCCGGGCGGGGTTCCTACAATGAGCAGTTCTTC
cdr3_aa: CASSLAGRGSYNEQFF
v_call: TRBV7-8
clone_size: -
j_call: TRBJ2-1
d_call: -

cdr3_nt: TGCGCCAGCAGCTTTGAACTAGCGGGGGCCCACACCGGGGAGCTGTTTTTT
cdr3_aa: CASSFELAGAHTGELFF
v_call: TRBV5-1
clone_size: few
j_call: TRBJ2-2
d_call: TRBD2

cdr3_nt: TGTGCCAGCAGCTTAGAACCGGGGGGCGTTTCACCCCTCCACTTT
cdr3_aa: CASSLEPGGVSPLHF
v_call: TRBV11-2
clone_size: -
j_call: TRBJ1-6
d_call: -

cdr3_nt: TGCAGCGTTGAAGGAGGGCCCCGCGGAGCCGACTATGGCTACACCTTC
cdr3_aa: CSVEGGPRGADYGYTF
v_call: TRBV29-1
clone_size: -
j_call: TRBJ1-2
d_call: -

cdr3_nt: TGTGCCAGCAGCGTAGCTGGGGGGAGCACAGATACGCAGTATTTT
cdr3_aa: CASSVAGGSTDTQYF
v_call: TRBV9
clone_size: -
j_call: TRBJ2-3
d_call: -

cdr3_nt: TGTGCCAGCAGCCCAGGGGGCAGGACTCCTTACGAGCAGTACTTC
cdr3_aa: CASSPGGRTPYEQYF
v_call: TRBV11-2
clone_size: -
j_call: TRBJ2-7
d_call: TRBD1

cdr3_nt: TGTGCCTGGAGTGTAGGCGGCCCTAATGAAAAACTGTTTTTT
cdr3_aa: CAWSVGGPNEKLFF
v_call: TRBV30
clone_size: -
j_call: TRBJ1-4
d_call: -

cdr3_nt: TGTGCCAGTAGTATTAGGGGAGGGGGACTAGCGCGTGTGAATGAGCAGTTCTTC
cdr3_aa: CASSIRGGGLARVNEQFF
v_call: TRBV19
clone_size: -
j_call: TRBJ2-1
d_call: TRBD2

cdr3_nt: TGTGCCAGCAGTGCGCGGGAGACCCACGAGCAGTACTTC
cdr3_aa: CASSARETHEQYF
v_call: TRBV12-3/TRBV12-4
clone_size: -
j_call: TRBJ2-7
d_call: TRBD2

cdr3_nt: TGCAGCGTTGAAGAGGAGGGACAGGGTGGGCAGCCCCAGCATTTT
cdr3_aa: CSVEEEGQGGQPQHF
v_call: TRBV29-1
clone_size: -
j_call: TRBJ1-5
d_call: TRBD1

cdr3_nt: TGTGCCAGTAAACCGACAGGGGGTGGAGAGACCCAGTACTTC
cdr3_aa: CASKPTGGGETQYF
v_call: TRBV19
clone_size: -
j_call: TRBJ2-5
d_call: TRBD1

cdr3_nt: TGTGCCAGCAGTGCCCCAAGACAGGGTCACCAAGAGACCCAGTACTTC
cdr3_aa: CASSAPRQGHQETQYF
v_call: TRBV28
clone_size: -
j_call: TRBJ2-5
d_call: TRBD1

cdr3_nt: TGTGCCAGTAGCTCTAACAGGGAGTGGCATTTT
cdr3_aa: CASSSNREWHF
v_call: TRBV19
clone_size: -
j_call: TRBJ1-5
d_call: -

cdr3_nt: TGTGCCAGCAGCTTTGGACAGGAGCAGTACTTC
cdr3_aa: CASSFGQEQYF
v_call: TRBV7-8
clone_size: -
j_call: TRBJ2-7
d_call: -

cdr3_nt: TGCGCCAGCAGCTTGGGTCTAGCGGGAGAGGCGCGGGAGACCCAGTACTTC
cdr3_aa: CASSLGLAGEARETQYF
v_call: TRBV5-1
clone_size: -
j_call: TRBJ2-5
d_call: TRBD2

cdr3_nt: TGTGCCAGCAGCCCGGGTAGATACGGACAGCCCCAGCATTTT
cdr3_aa: CASSPGRYGQPQHF
v_call: TRBV7-9
clone_size: -
j_call: TRBJ1-5
d_call: -

cdr3_nt: TGTGCCAGCAGGGACAGGGGGAATCAGCCCCAGCATTTT
cdr3_aa: CASRDRGNQPQHF
v_call: TRBV27
clone_size: -
j_call: TRBJ1-5
d_call: TRBD1

cdr3_nt: TGCGCCAGCAGCCAAGACAGATTTACCGGGGAGCTGTTTTTT
cdr3_aa: CASSQDRFTGELFF
v_call: TRBV4-3
clone_size: -
j_call: TRBJ2-2
d_call: -

cdr3_nt: TGTGCCAGCTCACCCGGGACAGGGGGCTACGAGCAGTACTTC
cdr3_aa: CASSPGTGGYEQYF
v_call: TRBV18
clone_size: -
j_call: TRBJ2-7
d_call: TRBD1

cdr3_nt: TGTGCCAGCAGTCCCTCTTACAGGGGGGACACTGAAGCTTTCTTT
cdr3_aa: CASSPSYRGDTEAFF
v_call: TRBV6-6
clone_size: -
j_call: TRBJ1-1
d_call: TRBD1

cdr3_nt: TGTGCCAGTGGGGAATGGACAGGGCCGCATCAGCCCCAGCATTTT
cdr3_aa: CASGEWTGPHQPQHF
v_call: TRBV19
clone_size: -
j_call: TRBJ1-5
d_call: TRBD1

cdr3_nt: TGTGCCAGTAGTATCACCCAGCAGGCTAATTCACCCCTCCACTTT
cdr3_aa: CASSITQQANSPLHF
v_call: TRBV19
clone_size: -
j_call: TRBJ1-6
d_call: -

cdr3_nt: TGTGCCGTTAGGAACAGGGAGAACTATGGCTACACCTTC
cdr3_aa: CAVRNRENYGYTF
v_call: TRBV6-5
clone_size: -
j_call: TRBJ1-2
d_call: -

cdr3_nt: TGTGCCAGCTCACCGACGGGGGTCGGTTCACCCCTCCACTTT
cdr3_aa: CASSPTGVGSPLHF
v_call: TRBV18
clone_size: -
j_call: TRBJ1-6
d_call: -

cdr3_nt: TGTGCCAGCTCACCGACAGAGAGCAATTCACCCCTCCACTTT
cdr3_aa: CASSPTESNSPLHF
v_call: TRBV18
clone_size: -
j_call: TRBJ1-6
d_call: -

cdr3_nt: TGTGCCAGCAGTCTCACTAGCGGGGGGGTAGATACGCAGTATTTT
cdr3_aa: CASSLTSGGVDTQYF
v_call: TRBV28
clone_size: -
j_call: TRBJ2-3
d_call: TRBD2

cdr3_nt: TGTGCCAGCAGCCTCTACAGGCTGACTGAAGCTTTCTTT
cdr3_aa: CASSLYRLTEAFF
v_call: TRBV12-3/TRBV12-4
clone_size: -
j_call: TRBJ1-1
d_call: -